This T cell receptor (beta chain) was sequenced in a study of radiation and T cells in renal cell carcinoma. Study observations and caveats: Without pretreatment biopsies, baseline tumor clonotype presence was undetermined.

Time point meaning: blood 4 weeks post-SBRT, at nephrectomy. The treatment: 15 Gy SBRT to primary tumor, nephrectomy 4 weeks later. Nephrectomy followed 15 Gy stereotactic body radiation by 4 weeks. TCRdb keeps only in-frame clones here, not all; method: immunoSEQ multiplex PCR. The sample lists some 97,000 clones, roughly 88% occurring once. The ends were cut back, 5 bases at V and 6 bases at J, with 14 bases in the middle. The germline gives CDR1 SGHRS, CDR2 YFSETQ. This CDR3 comprises 14 residues. Concerning this clone itself: Its matching antigen is unknown.

The chain joins TRBV5-1 to TRBJ2-2; D gene uncertain. The TCR comes from a man aged 60 to 69 with renal cell carcinoma. The sample was blood, taken from a patient whose treatment included radiotherapy and nephrectomy. The CDR3: CASREANAAGELFF. In DNA, the CDR3 is TGCGCCAGCAGGGAAGCTAACGCCGCCGGGGAGCTGTTTTTT.